Described below is a single T cell receptor beta chain sequence and its context. With iRepertoire HTBI primers and Arm-PCR of CDR3 regions, TCR beta libraries were built. TCRdb reprocessed the multiplex PCR reads with MiXCR, giving one entry per CDR3 protein. The repertoire holds more than 650,000 distinct CDR3 sequences, with about 30% as singletons. Germline V gene sequence: CDR1 SQVTM, CDR2 ANQGSEA. V was pared by 1 base and J by 1 base, with 14 bases between. This CDR3 spans 16 amino acids. The sample is drawn from a study of regulatory T cells in long-lasting Graves disease. Time point here: persistent/refractory GD, antithyroid drugs over 5 years with positive TRAb. PBMCs provided the RNA from which the TCR library was made.

The source of this sequence is a female donor with Graves disease. The sequencing here drew on peripheral blood mononuclear cells (PBMCs), taken when the disease was refractory, from a patient treated with antithyroid drugs. V usage is TRBV29-1 and J usage is TRBJ2-4, with a weak D call TRBD1 (7 bases). DNA of the CDR3: TGCAGCGTTGAAGTCGGAGGGGGCTACGCCAAAAACATTCAGTACTTC. The encoded protein is CSVEVGGGYAKNIQYF.